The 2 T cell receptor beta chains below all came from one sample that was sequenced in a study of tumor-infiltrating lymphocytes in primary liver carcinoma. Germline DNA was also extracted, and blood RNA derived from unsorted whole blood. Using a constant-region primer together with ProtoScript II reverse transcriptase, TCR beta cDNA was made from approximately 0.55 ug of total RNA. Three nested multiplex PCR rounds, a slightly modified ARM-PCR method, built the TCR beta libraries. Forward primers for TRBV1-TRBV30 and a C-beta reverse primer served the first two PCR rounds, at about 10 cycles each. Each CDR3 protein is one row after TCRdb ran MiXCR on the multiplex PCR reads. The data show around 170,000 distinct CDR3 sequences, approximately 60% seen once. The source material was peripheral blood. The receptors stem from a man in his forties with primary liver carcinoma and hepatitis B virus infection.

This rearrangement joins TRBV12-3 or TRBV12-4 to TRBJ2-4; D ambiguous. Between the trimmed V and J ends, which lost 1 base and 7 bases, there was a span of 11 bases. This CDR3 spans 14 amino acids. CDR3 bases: TGTGCCAGCAGTTTAGTCGGAATCGAGAACATTCAGTACTTC. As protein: CASSLVGIENIQYF.

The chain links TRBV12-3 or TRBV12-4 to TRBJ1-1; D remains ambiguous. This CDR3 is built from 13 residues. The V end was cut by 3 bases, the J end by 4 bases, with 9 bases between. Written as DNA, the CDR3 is TGTGCCAGCAGTTTGATTGAGGGCACTGAAGCTTTCTTT. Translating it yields CASSLIEGTEAFF.